Described below is a single TCR beta chain sequence and its context. It lacks a known antigen. One base away there is no much larger clone; base qualities are not given. Using the deep immunoSEQ assay, multiplex PCR amplified TCR CDR3 regions from genomic DNA. Genomic DNA extracted from each cell subset was distributed evenly over all wells of several immunoSEQ 96-well plates, and each plate served as one replicate. For sorted subsets, each replicate PCR was loaded with 150 to 250 ng genomic DNA, equivalent to 25,000 to 30,000 T cell genomes. The purified libraries were quantified using a Qubit 3.0 fluorometer, sized with a Bioanalyzer 2100, and then quantified again using the KAPA Library Quantification kit. Every immunoSEQ 96-well plate was sequenced on a separate single-read 150-cycle Illumina NextSeq 550 flow cell. Per the authors' processing: Because only junctional sequences without quality scores were contained in the immunoSEQ output, filtering matching that applied to full-length reads could not be performed. Sequences were annotated with PyIR, a Python wrapper for IgBLAST v1.9, using IMGT germline references to assign V/J genes and CDR3. Reads were filtered out if the reads had weak V/J assignments (E-value above 1e-6), no CDR3, stop codons, out-of-frame junctions, or ambiguous translated residues. A V3J clonotype was defined by an identical inferred V gene, J gene, and CDR3 amino acid sequence. To compute the percentage overlap between repertoires, the number of shared unique clonotypes was divided by the size of the smaller repertoire. Richness of each repertoire was evaluated using RTK rarefaction, the Chao1 estimator, and Recon v2.1 estimates of unobserved clonotypes. OLGA was used to compute generation probabilities for all TCRbeta clonotypes that the gDNA method yielded from a handful of donors. Here the immuneACCESS table is served through TCRdb, limited to in-frame sequences with V and J called. Missing clones are a known gap in these copies; in checked studies unresolved V genes cover under half, and the rest lacks a known reason. V and J calls and clone size come straight from that table; D and trimming were deduced from the DNA. This sample holds around 2,000,000 clones; over 85% were observed only once. Approximately 1% of the sample is in the top ten clones.

This specimen comes from a study of shared clonotypes between healthy human individuals (dated by TCRdb to 2019 to 2021). Regarding the research as a whole: The cohort included three men and a couple of women between 18 and 49 years of age. For each donor, CD4 naive and CD4 memory were each run on three plates, CD8 naive on two plates, and CD8 memory on one plate. The study deeply sequenced blood TCR repertoires of five healthy adults to estimate repertoire size and the extent of clonotype sharing between individuals. Different laboratories and diverse techniques were used to prepare libraries and sequence TCR repertoires, to increase sequencing depth and limit assay-specific biases. Between about 0.8 and 9 billion PBMCs per donor were obtained by leukapheresis. On the study overall, not on this receptor specifically: Sampling was restricted to blood, and TCR repertoires in tissues likely differ from the TCR repertoires found in blood. Rarefaction of sorted-subset datasets indicated incomplete sequencing despite the large sequencing depth. Across a handful of donors, 4.5% to 6.5% of naive CD4, 3% to 4% of naive CD8, roughly 2.2% of memory CD4, and under 0.45% of memory CD8 clonotypes were shared. Naive subsets generally had larger estimated clonotype richness than memory subsets did. Clonotypes shared by all four sorted-subset donors showed higher generation probabilities than non-shared clonotypes. Based on pairwise subsampling, the degree of clonotype sharing among donors was expected to be affected by sequencing depth. Because the study included only a small number of donors, the genetic and exposure-history diversity represented was limited.

Counted from cysteine to phenylalanine, this CDR3 has 15 amino acids. Only the CDR3 DNA is retained, 45 bases long and in frame from the first base. Reading the germline V gene gives CDR1 SGHTS and CDR2 YDEGEE. Ends trimmed: V by 2 bases, J by 3 bases; bases unmatched to a gene: 4. CD8 naive samples were CD45RO-negative cells positively selected for CCR7, giving a CD45RA+CCR7+ population that excluded TemRA cells. Healthy HIV-negative adults with no recently reported acute infections or vaccinations were included as donors. Every donor was a Caucasian adult living in Nashville, Tennessee, USA. After blood collection by leukapheresis, PBMCs were isolated using Ficoll-Histopaque density gradient centrifugation and then cryopreserved in the vapor phase of liquid nitrogen. Purity and quantity of every magnetically sorted T cell population were checked by analytical flow cytometry. Each sorted fraction had its genomic DNA isolated and then quantified by UV absorbance on a Nanodrop 2000c.

The receptor's source is a man younger than 30 in good health. Sequencing used naive CD8+ T cells sorted from blood. The sample's cell subset or site label, decoded: CD45RA+CCR7+. The rearrangement joined TRBV5-8 to TRBJ2-2; 7 bases in between match TRBD2. For the CDR3, the sequence is CASSFWGGDTGELFF. The DNA reads TGTGCCAGCAGCTTTTGGGGGGGTGACACCGGGGAGCTGTTTTTT. Extended through the reference TRBV5-8 and TRBJ2-2 proteins, this CDR3 yields the full variable domain: EAGVTQSPTHLIKTRGQQATLRCSPISGHTSVYWYQQALGLGLQFLLWYDEGEERNRGNFPPRFSGRQFPNYSSELNVNALELEDSALYLCASSFWGGDTGELFFGEGSRLTVL.